The rows below give T cell receptor beta chains drawn from one sample of a study of technical replicates of blood from a handful of donors. Libraries were prepared by immunoSEQ multiplex PCR; TCRdb keeps only in-frame clonotypes and omits some of them. The sample records tens of thousands of clones, 85% to 95% being singletons. Sequenced input: T cells isolated from PBMCs. The source is a human donor in good health. Both conserved end residues are part of each CDR3. A D gene is named only where the DNA matches it firmly. Size is omitted from some rows. Given values are once, few, many or a class for expanded clones.

abundance: -
j_gene: TRBJ2-7
d_gene: -
v_gene: TRBV7-3
CDR3aa: CASSSTENSYEQYF
CDR3nt: TGTGCCAGCAGCTCGACAGAAAACTCCTACGAGCAGTACTTC

abundance: -
j_gene: TRBJ2-7
d_gene: -
v_gene: TRBV28
CDR3aa: CASSWTVIGRYF
CDR3nt: TGTGCCAGCAGCTGGACAGTGATTGGTCGGTACTTC

abundance: -
j_gene: TRBJ1-1
d_gene: -
v_gene: TRBV6-1
CDR3aa: CASSEYSGGNTEAFF
CDR3nt: TGTGCCAGCAGTGAATACTCCGGGGGTAACACTGAAGCTTTCTTT

abundance: -
j_gene: TRBJ2-1
d_gene: -
v_gene: TRBV9
CDR3aa: CASSVVGGDFPPVEQFF
CDR3nt: TGTGCCAGCAGCGTAGTAGGGGGGGATTTCCCCCCTGTGGAGCAGTTCTTC

abundance: -
j_gene: TRBJ2-7
d_gene: TRBD1
v_gene: TRBV2
CDR3aa: CASSESPGTAAYEQYF
CDR3nt: TGTGCCAGCAGCGAAAGCCCCGGGACAGCGGCCTACGAGCAGTACTTC

abundance: -
j_gene: TRBJ2-7
d_gene: -
v_gene: TRBV27
CDR3aa: CASSLTASYEQYF
CDR3nt: TGTGCCAGCAGTTTGACAGCCTCCTACGAGCAGTACTTC

abundance: -
j_gene: TRBJ2-3
d_gene: TRBD1
v_gene: TRBV15
CDR3aa: CATSPTGESTDTQYF
CDR3nt: TGTGCCACCAGCCCAACAGGGGAAAGCACAGATACGCAGTATTTT

abundance: once
j_gene: TRBJ1-6
d_gene: -
v_gene: TRBV7-6
CDR3aa: CASSPQGLYNSPLHF
CDR3nt: TGTGCCAGCAGCCCGCAGGGACTCTATAATTCACCCCTCCACTTT

abundance: -
j_gene: TRBJ2-7
d_gene: -
v_gene: TRBV5-4
CDR3aa: CASSLRDIYSYEQYF
CDR3nt: TGTGCCAGCAGTCTCCGGGACATTTACTCCTACGAGCAGTACTTC

abundance: -
j_gene: TRBJ2-1
d_gene: TRBD2
v_gene: TRBV29-1
CDR3aa: CSVRPRASGRYNEQFF
CDR3nt: TGCAGCGTTCGCCCGAGGGCTAGCGGTAGGTACAATGAGCAGTTCTTC

abundance: -
j_gene: TRBJ2-2
d_gene: TRBD2
v_gene: TRBV4-1
CDR3aa: CASSPSSGGRTGELFF
CDR3nt: TGCGCCAGCAGCCCATCTAGCGGGGGGAGGACCGGGGAGCTGTTTTTT

abundance: -
j_gene: TRBJ1-5
d_gene: -
v_gene: TRBV6-1
CDR3aa: CASSEANLAQPQHF
CDR3nt: TGTGCCAGCAGTGAAGCCAACTTAGCTCAGCCCCAGCATTTT

abundance: -
j_gene: TRBJ2-2
d_gene: -
v_gene: TRBV27
CDR3aa: CASSLGSKGGELFF
CDR3nt: TGTGCCAGCAGTTTGGGCAGCAAAGGCGGGGAGCTGTTTTTT

abundance: -
j_gene: TRBJ1-2
d_gene: TRBD1
v_gene: TRBV5-4
CDR3aa: CASRFSIQGDGYTF
CDR3nt: TGTGCCAGCAGGTTTTCCATACAGGGGGATGGCTACACCTTC

abundance: -
j_gene: TRBJ2-3
d_gene: TRBD1
v_gene: TRBV6-5
CDR3aa: CASSYSGQGATDTQYF
CDR3nt: TGTGCCAGCAGTTACTCGGGACAGGGGGCCACAGATACGCAGTATTTT